This is a list of T cell receptor beta chains from one sample in a study of OX40 agonist ivuxolimab in advanced cancers. Using immunoSEQ multiplex PCR, the repertoire was profiled, and TCRdb retains in-frame clones only, with some absent. The data show over 50,000 clones, 70% to 90% seen once. This specimen consisted of CD4+ or CD8+ T cells sorted from blood, obtained in a trial of the OX40 agonist ivuxolimab. These receptors were obtained from an adult with an advanced solid tumor such as melanoma, head and neck, liver or kidney cancer. Both conserved end residues are part of each CDR3. D genes are given only for firm matches. Clone size is stated in some rows and not others, as once, few, many or a class when expanded.

V: TRBV18
D: TRBD1
size: NA
J: TRBJ2-1
length: 17
DNA: TGTGCCAGCTCACCCGCGAGGGGGACAGGGCAATACAATGAGCAGTTCTTC
CDR3: CASSPARGTGQYNEQFF

V: TRBV19
D: NA
size: NA
J: TRBJ2-2
length: 14
DNA: TGTGCCAGTACCCTCGAGACTCCACCCGGGGAGCTGTTTTTT
CDR3: CASTLETPPGELFF

V: TRBV11-3
D: NA
size: NA
J: TRBJ2-5
length: 12
DNA: TGTGCCAGCAGCGGGAGAGGAGAGACCCAGTACTTC
CDR3: CASSGRGETQYF

V: TRBV27
D: NA
size: NA
J: TRBJ1-5
length: 12
DNA: TGTGCCAGCAGTTTAAGGGGTCAGCCCCAGCATTTT
CDR3: CASSLRGQPQHF

V: TRBV9
D: NA
size: NA
J: TRBJ1-3
length: 15
DNA: TGTGCCAGCAGCCCCGATCGAGACTCTGGAAACACCATATATTTT
CDR3: CASSPDRDSGNTIYF

V: TRBV23-1
D: NA
size: NA
J: TRBJ1-1
length: 13
DNA: TGCGCCAGCAGTCAATATCCGGACCCTGAAGCTTTCTTT
CDR3: CASSQYPDPEAFF

V: TRBV7-2
D: TRBD1
size: NA
J: TRBJ2-7
length: 14
DNA: TGTGCCAGCAGCTTTACAGGGGGCAAGGACGAGCAGTACTTC
CDR3: CASSFTGGKDEQYF

V: TRBV6-1
D: NA
size: NA
J: TRBJ2-5
length: 12
DNA: TGTGTCACCTCAGGGTACGGAGAGACCCAGTACTTC
CDR3: CVTSGYGETQYF

V: TRBV11-2
D: NA
size: NA
J: TRBJ1-5
length: 17
DNA: TGTGCCAGCAGCTCTCAGGGGAGAAGCTATAGCAATCAGCCCCAGCATTTT
CDR3: CASSSQGRSYSNQPQHF

V: TRBV18
D: NA
size: NA
J: TRBJ1-4
length: 16
DNA: TGTGCCAGCTCACCGATAAGAGGGGAAACTAATGAAAAACTGTTTTTT
CDR3: CASSPIRGETNEKLFF

V: TRBV9
D: NA
size: NA
J: TRBJ1-1
length: 13
DNA: TGTGCCAGCAGCGTAGGGATACACACTGAAGCTTTCTTT
CDR3: CASSVGIHTEAFF

V: TRBV5-4
D: NA
size: NA
J: TRBJ2-2
length: 14
DNA: TGTGCCAGCAGATCTTACGCGAACACCGGGGAGCTGTTTTTT
CDR3: CASRSYANTGELFF

V: TRBV28
D: TRBD1
size: NA
J: TRBJ2-2
length: 16
DNA: TGTGCCAGCAGTTTCAGGGGGCAGTGGAACACCGGGGAGCTGTTTTTT
CDR3: CASSFRGQWNTGELFF

V: TRBV15
D: NA
size: NA
J: TRBJ2-1
length: 13
DNA: TGTGCCACCAGGGGGGGGGCTTACAATGAGCAGTTCTTC
CDR3: CATRGGAYNEQFF

V: TRBV7-9
D: NA
size: NA
J: TRBJ1-1
length: 13
DNA: TGTGCCAGCAGCTTAGCGGGTTTCGGTGAAGCTTTCTTT
CDR3: CASSLAGFGEAFF

V: TRBV5-1
D: TRBD1
size: NA
J: TRBJ2-3
length: 15
DNA: TGCGCCAGCAGCTTGGAGCCAGGGGGCTTAGATACGCAGTATTTT
CDR3: CASSLEPGGLDTQYF

V: TRBV5-6
D: TRBD1
size: NA
J: TRBJ2-5
length: 14
DNA: TGTGCCAGCAGCCAAGGGACAGGGCTTGAGACCCAGTACTTC
CDR3: CASSQGTGLETQYF

V: TRBV4-1
D: NA
size: NA
J: TRBJ2-5
length: 14
DNA: TGCGCCAGCAGCCACCATTGGCCCCAAGAGACCCAGTACTTC
CDR3: CASSHHWPQETQYF

V: TRBV4-1
D: TRBD1
size: NA
J: TRBJ2-7
length: 14
DNA: TGCGCCAGCAGCCAAGCAGGGGGCGTATACGAGCAGTACTTC
CDR3: CASSQAGGVYEQYF

V: TRBV5-6
D: TRBD2
size: NA
J: TRBJ2-7
length: 17
DNA: TGTGCCAGCAGCTCCCAGGGACTAGCGGGAGGGGGCTACGAGCAGTACTTC
CDR3: CASSSQGLAGGGYEQYF

V: TRBV5-1
D: TRBD2
size: NA
J: TRBJ2-7
length: 14
DNA: TGCGCCAGCAGCTTGGGACTAGCGGGAGCCGAGCAGTACTTC
CDR3: CASSLGLAGAEQYF

V: TRBV7-9
D: NA
size: NA
J: TRBJ1-1
length: 15
DNA: TGTGCCAGCAGCTTAGCGCTCGGGGTGAACACTGAAGCTTTCTTT
CDR3: CASSLALGVNTEAFF

V: TRBV19
D: NA
size: NA
J: TRBJ1-5
length: 13
DNA: TGTGCCAGTAGCCCGTTAAGCAATCAGCCCCAGCATTTT
CDR3: CASSPLSNQPQHF

V: TRBV27
D: NA
size: NA
J: TRBJ1-1
length: 13
DNA: TGTGCCAGCAGTTTGTCCGGACACACTGAAGCTTTCTTT
CDR3: CASSLSGHTEAFF

V: TRBV4-1
D: NA
size: NA
J: TRBJ2-5
length: 15
DNA: TGCGCCAGCAGCCAAGATCCGGCCTGGAAGGAGACCCAGTACTTC
CDR3: CASSQDPAWKETQYF

V: TRBV6-1
D: TRBD1
size: once
J: TRBJ2-7
length: 15
DNA: TGTGCCAGCAGTGACTGGACAGGCCCAACCTACGAGCAGTACTTC
CDR3: CASSDWTGPTYEQYF

V: TRBV28
D: TRBD1
size: NA
J: TRBJ2-7
length: 15
DNA: TGTGCCAGCAGTTTAGGGAAGGGACAGGGGTACGAGCAGTACTTC
CDR3: CASSLGKGQGYEQYF

V: TRBV7-6
D: NA
size: NA
J: TRBJ1-1
length: 15
DNA: TGTGCCAGCAGCCGGGGAGGGGGAATGAACACTGAAGCTTTCTTT
CDR3: CASSRGGGMNTEAFF

V: TRBV11-3
D: NA
size: NA
J: TRBJ1-1
length: 15
DNA: TGTGCCAGCAGCCCCCGGTGGGGCTCGAACACTGAAGCTTTCTTT
CDR3: CASSPRWGSNTEAFF

V: TRBV4-1
D: NA
size: NA
J: TRBJ1-2
length: 11
DNA: TGCGCCAGCAGTTGGGTGCAGGGCTACACCTTC
CDR3: CASSWVQGYTF

V: TRBV13
D: TRBD1
size: NA
J: TRBJ1-2
length: 17
DNA: TGTGCCAGCAGCCCCCTGACAGGGGACCATTCATCCTATGGCTACACCTTC
CDR3: CASSPLTGDHSSYGYTF

V: TRBV7-9
D: NA
size: NA
J: TRBJ2-2
length: 16
DNA: TGTGCCAGCAGCTTACCAGCGGAGGCGAGAACCGGGGAGCTGTTTTTT
CDR3: CASSLPAEARTGELFF

V: TRBV19
D: NA
size: NA
J: TRBJ2-5
length: 15
DNA: TGTGCCAGTAGTACCCTCGAAGGGCTAGCTTGGACCCAGTACTTC
CDR3: CASSTLEGLAWTQYF

V: TRBV18
D: TRBD1
size: NA
J: TRBJ2-5
length: 13
DNA: TGTGCCAGCTCAGGGACAGGGGAGGAGACCCAGTACTTC
CDR3: CASSGTGEETQYF

V: TRBV6-1
D: TRBD1
size: NA
J: TRBJ2-7
length: 15
DNA: TGTGCCAGCACCAAACGCCGGGACAGGGGCTACGAGCAGTACTTC
CDR3: CASTKRRDRGYEQYF